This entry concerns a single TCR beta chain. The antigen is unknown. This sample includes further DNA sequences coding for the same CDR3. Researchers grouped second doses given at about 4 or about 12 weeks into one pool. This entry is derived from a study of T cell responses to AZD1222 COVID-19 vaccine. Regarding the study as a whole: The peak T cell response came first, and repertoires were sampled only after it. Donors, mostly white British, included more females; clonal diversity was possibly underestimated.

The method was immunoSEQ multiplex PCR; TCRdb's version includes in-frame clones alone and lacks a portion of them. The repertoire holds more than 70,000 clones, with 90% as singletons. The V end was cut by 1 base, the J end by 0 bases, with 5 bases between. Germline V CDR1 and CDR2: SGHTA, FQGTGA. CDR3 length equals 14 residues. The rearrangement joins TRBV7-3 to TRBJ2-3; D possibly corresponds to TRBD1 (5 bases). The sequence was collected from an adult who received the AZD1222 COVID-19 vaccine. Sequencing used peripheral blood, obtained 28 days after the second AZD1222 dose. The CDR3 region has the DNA TGTGCCAGCAGCTTAAGGGGCAGCACAGATACGCAGTATTTT. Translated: CASSLRGSTDTQYF. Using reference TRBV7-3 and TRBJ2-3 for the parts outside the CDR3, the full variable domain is GAGVSQTPSNKVTEKGKYVELRCDPISGHTALYWYRQSLGQGPEFLIYFQGTGAADDSGLPNDRFFAVRPEGSVSTLKIQRTERGDSAVYLCASSLRGSTDTQYFGPGTRLTVL.